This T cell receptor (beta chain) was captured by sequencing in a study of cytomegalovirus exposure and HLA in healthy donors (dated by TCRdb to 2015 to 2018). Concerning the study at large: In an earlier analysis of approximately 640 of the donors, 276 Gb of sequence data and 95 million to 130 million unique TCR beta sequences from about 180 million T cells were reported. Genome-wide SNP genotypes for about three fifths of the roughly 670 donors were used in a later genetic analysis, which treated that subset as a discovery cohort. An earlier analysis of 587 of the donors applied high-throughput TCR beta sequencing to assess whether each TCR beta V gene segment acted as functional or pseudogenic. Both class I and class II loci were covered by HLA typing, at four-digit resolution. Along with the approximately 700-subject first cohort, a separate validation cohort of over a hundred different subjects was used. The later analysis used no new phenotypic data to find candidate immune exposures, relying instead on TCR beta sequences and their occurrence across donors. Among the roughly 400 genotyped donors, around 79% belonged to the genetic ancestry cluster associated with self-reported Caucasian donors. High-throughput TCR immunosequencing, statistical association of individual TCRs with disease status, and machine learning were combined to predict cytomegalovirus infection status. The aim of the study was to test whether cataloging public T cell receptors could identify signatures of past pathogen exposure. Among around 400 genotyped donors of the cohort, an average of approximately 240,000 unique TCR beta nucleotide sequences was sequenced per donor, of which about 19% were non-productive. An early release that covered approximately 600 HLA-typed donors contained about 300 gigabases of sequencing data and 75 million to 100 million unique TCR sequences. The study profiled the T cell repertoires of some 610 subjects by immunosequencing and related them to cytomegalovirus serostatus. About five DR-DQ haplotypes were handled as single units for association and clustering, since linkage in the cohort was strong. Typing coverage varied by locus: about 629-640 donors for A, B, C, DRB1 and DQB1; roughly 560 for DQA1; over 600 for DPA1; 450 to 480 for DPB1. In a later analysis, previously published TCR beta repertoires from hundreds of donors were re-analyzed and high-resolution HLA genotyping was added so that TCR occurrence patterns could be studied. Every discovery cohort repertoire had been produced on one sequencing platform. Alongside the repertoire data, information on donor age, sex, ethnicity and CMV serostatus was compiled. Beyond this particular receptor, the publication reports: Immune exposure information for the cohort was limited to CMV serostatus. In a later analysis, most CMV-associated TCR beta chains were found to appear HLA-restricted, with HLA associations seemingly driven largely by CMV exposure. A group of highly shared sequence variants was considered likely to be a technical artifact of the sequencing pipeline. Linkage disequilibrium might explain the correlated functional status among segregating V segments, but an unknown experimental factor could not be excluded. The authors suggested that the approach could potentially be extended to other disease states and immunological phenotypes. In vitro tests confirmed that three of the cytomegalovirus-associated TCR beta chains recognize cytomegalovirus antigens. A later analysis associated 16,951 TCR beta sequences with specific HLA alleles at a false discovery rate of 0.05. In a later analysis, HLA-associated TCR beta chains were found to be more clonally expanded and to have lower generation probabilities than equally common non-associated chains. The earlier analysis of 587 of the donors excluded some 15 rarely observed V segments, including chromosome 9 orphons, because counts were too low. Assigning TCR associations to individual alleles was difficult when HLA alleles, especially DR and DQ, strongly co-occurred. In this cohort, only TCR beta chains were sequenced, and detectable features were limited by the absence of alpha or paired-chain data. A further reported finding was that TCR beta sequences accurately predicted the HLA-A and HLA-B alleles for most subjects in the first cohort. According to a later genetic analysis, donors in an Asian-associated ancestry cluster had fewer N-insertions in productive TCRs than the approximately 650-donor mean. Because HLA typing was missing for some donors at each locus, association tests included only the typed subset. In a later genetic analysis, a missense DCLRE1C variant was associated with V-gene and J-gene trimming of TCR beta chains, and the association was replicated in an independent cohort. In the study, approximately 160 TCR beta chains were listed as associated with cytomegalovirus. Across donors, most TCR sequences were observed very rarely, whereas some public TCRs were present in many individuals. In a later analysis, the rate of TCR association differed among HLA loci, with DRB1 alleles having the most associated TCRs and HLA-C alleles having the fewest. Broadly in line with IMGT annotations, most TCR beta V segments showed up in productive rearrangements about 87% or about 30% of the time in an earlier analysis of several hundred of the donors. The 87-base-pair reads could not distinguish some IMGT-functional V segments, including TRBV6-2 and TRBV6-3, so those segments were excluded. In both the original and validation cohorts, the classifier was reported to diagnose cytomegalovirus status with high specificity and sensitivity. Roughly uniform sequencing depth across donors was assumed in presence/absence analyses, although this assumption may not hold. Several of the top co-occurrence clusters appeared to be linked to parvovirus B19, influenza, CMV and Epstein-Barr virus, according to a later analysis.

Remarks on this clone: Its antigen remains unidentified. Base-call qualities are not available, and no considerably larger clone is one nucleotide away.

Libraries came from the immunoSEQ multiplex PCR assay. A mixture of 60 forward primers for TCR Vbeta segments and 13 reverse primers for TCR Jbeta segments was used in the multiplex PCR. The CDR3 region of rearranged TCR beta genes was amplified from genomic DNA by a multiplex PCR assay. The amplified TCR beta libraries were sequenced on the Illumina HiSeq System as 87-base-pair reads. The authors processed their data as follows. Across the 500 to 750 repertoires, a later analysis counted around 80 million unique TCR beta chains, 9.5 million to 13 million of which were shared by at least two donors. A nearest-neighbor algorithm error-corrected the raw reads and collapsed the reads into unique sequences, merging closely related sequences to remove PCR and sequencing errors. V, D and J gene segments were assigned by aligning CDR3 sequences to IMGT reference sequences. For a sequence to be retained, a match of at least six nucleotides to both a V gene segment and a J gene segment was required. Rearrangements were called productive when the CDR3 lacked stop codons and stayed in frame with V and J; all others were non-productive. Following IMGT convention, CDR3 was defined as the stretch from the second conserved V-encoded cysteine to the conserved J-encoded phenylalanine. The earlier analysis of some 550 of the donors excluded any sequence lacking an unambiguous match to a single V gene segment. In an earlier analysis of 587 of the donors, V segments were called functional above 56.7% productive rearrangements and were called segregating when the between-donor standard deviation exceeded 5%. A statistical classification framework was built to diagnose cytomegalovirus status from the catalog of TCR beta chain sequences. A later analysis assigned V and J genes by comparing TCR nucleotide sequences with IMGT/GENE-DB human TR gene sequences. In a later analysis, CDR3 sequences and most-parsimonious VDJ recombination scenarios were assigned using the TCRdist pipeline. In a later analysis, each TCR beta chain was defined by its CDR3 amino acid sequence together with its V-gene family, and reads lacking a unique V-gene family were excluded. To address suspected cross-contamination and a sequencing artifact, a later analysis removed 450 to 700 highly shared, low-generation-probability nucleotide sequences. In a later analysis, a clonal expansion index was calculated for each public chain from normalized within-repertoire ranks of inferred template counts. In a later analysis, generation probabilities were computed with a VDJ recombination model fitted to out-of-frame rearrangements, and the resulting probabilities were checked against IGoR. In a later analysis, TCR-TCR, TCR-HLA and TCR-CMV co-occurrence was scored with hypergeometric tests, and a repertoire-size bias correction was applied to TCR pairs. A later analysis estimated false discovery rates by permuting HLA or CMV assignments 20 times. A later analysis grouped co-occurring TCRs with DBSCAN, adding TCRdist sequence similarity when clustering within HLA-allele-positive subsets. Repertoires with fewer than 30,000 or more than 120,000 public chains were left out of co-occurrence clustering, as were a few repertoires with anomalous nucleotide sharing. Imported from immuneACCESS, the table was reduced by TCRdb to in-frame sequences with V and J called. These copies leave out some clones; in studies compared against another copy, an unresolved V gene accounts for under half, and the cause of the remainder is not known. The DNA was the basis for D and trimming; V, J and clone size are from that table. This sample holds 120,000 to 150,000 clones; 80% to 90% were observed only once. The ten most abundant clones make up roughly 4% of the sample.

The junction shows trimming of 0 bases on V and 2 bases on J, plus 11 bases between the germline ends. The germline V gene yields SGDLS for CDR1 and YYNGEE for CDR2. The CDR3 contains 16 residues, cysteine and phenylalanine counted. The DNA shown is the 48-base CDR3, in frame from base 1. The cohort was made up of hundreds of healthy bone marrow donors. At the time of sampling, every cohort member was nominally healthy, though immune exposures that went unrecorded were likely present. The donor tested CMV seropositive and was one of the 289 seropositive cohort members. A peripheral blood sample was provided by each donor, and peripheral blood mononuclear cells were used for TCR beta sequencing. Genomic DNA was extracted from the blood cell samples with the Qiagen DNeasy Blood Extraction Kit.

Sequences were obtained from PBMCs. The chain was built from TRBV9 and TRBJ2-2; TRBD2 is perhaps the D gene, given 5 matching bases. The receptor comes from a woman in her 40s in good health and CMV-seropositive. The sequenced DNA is TGTGCCAGCAGCGTAGGAGGACTGATAAACACCGGGGAGCTGTTTTTT. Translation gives CASSVGGLINTGELFF.